In this sample, the clone carrying this TCR beta chain turned up many times. The antigen remains undetermined. TCR beta CDR3 regions were amplified from RNA transcripts. TCR CDR3 regions were first amplified by RT-PCR with HTBI primers. One entry per CDR3 protein results from TCRdb running MiXCR on the multiplex PCR reads. The data show a few hundred thousand distinct CDR3 sequences, with around 42% seen just once and roughly 8.2% held by the top ten. These data belong to a study of T cells in Graves' hyperthyroidism and ophthalmopathy. General observations from the study: The model anticipated ophthalmopathy a median about six months pre-onset.

Graves' hyperthyroidism without ophthalmopathy progression within 18 months was termed stable. It was uncontrolled infection, other autoimmune disease, pregnancy or lactation that excluded patients. Source material: peripheral blood or thyroid tissue (not recorded which). This receptor was taken from a woman between 18 and 30 years old with Graves' hyperthyroidism.

CDR3 sequence: CASILEGADTGELFF. Written as DNA, the CDR3 is TGCGCCAGCATTCTGGAGGGGGCCGACACCGGGGAGCTGTTTTTT. This chain joins TRBV5-1 and TRBJ2-2; D possibly corresponds to TRBD1 (7 bases). This CDR3 spans 15 amino acids. V was pared by 6 bases and J by 3 bases, with 15 bases between. CDR1 SGHRS and CDR2 YFSETQ come from the germline V gene.